This T cell receptor beta chain was retrieved from a study of cytomegalovirus exposure and HLA in healthy donors. V lost 5 bases, J lost 6 bases, and 7 bases stayed unmatched. The CDR3 covers 13 residues. From germline, CDR1 is SEHNR and CDR2 FQNEAQ (reference sequence). Primers: 60 Vbeta forward and 13 Jbeta reverse. Generated by immunoSEQ multiplex PCR, the TCRdb table keeps only in-frame clones and is missing some. Of under 200,000 clones listed, about four fifths were seen once; the top ten hold around 0.42%. Sample: PBMCs. The TCR comes from a male donor in good health and CMV-seropositive. The rearrangement uses TRBV7-9 and TRBJ2-7, with 7 bases matching TRBD1. The CDR3: CASSQNTGVEQYF. The CDR3 DNA sequence: TGTGCCAGCAGCCAGAATACAGGGGTCGAGCAGTACTTC.